These 32 T cell receptor beta chains were all obtained from the same sample, sequenced in a study of blood T cell repertoires in COVID-19. Generated by immunoSEQ multiplex PCR, the TCRdb table keeps only in-frame clones and is missing some. The table lists 130,000 to 150,000 clones, 80% to 90% of them singletons, with less than 2% in the top ten. Sequencing input: peripheral blood. Receptors were obtained from a woman between 50 and 59 years old with acute or convalescent COVID-19.

This sequence joins TRBV5-5 and TRBJ2-1; 7 bases line up with TRBD2. V shed 4 bases and J 4 bases; nucleotides not matched to a gene: 8. The V gene's germline CDR1 is SGHKS and CDR2 YYEKEE (reference sequence). CDR3 length: 15 residues. As DNA, the CDR3 is TGTGCCAGCAGCGGAGCGGGGAGAACATACAATGAGCAGTTCTTC. The encoded protein is CASSGAGRTYNEQFF.

The genes are TRBV11-2 and TRBJ1-1; D is undetermined. The CDR3 has 16 amino acids. CDR1 and CDR2 (germline): SGHAT, FQNNGV. Trimming cost V 1 base and J 4 bases, with 16 bases left between them. CDR3 bases: TGTGCCAGCAGCTTAGGGTCAACAGCATTTCTCACTGAAGCTTTCTTT. Translated, it gives CASSLGSTAFLTEAFF.

This rearrangement joins TRBV28 to TRBJ2-3, with D possibly being TRBD1 (5 bases). Deletions cut 7 bases from V and 3 bases from J, with 17 bases between. This CDR3 region has 15 residues. Germline V gene sequence: CDR1 MDHEN, CDR2 SYDVKM. CDR3 sequence: CASTSTAAGTDTQYF. CDR3 DNA: TGTGCCAGCACCTCTACGGCGGCAGGGACAGATACGCAGTATTTT.

The chain employs TRBV5-1 and TRBJ2-2; 7 bases match TRBD1. The CDR3 spans 17 residues. Germline V gene lookup returns CDR1 SGHRS and CDR2 YFSETQ. Trimming at V came to 3 bases and at J to 0 bases, leaving 8 bases not matched to a gene. In DNA form, the CDR3 reads TGCGCCAGCAGCTCGTCGACAGGGCCCCCGAACACCGGGGAGCTGTTTTTT. Its translation: CASSSSTGPPNTGELFF.

V usage is TRBV5-4 and J usage is TRBJ1-1; 8 positions agree with TRBD1. CDR3 length: 16 amino acids. After removal of 2 bases from V and 5 bases from J, the junction contained 11 bases not matched to a gene. The germline V gene encodes CDR1 SGHNT and CDR2 YYREEE (reference sequence). The CDR3 DNA is TGTGCCAGCAGCTTTGCCGGGACAGGATGGGAGACTGAAGCTTTCTTT. It codes for CASSFAGTGWETEAFF.

This chain uses TRBV7-2 with TRBJ2-2, with 8 bases that match TRBD1. Germline CDR1 and CDR2: SGHTA and FQGNSA. The ends lost 0 bases at V and 6 bases at J; junction bases unmatched: 3. This CDR3 has 15 residues. CDR3 DNA: TGTGCCAGCAGCTTAGCGCTGACAGGGGCCGGGGAGCTGTTTTTT. It yields the protein CASSLALTGAGELFF.

This chain connects TRBV16 to TRBJ2-1, with 13 bases matching TRBD2. This CDR3 region has 17 residues. Germline assignment: CDR1 KGHSY and CDR2 FQNENV. Trimming took 3 bases from V and 8 from J; bases not matched to a gene: 10. The CDR3 region has the DNA TGTGCCAGCAGCCAGCCGAAGAGGACTAGCGGGAGTCATGAGCAGTTCTTC. Translating it yields CASSQPKRTSGSHEQFF.

The chain links TRBV4-1 to TRBJ2-7, with D perhaps TRBD2 (5 bases). CDR1 is MGHRA and CDR2 is YSYEKL in the germline V gene. Trimming pared 0 bases from V and 6 bases from J, leaving 15 bases between. This CDR3 comprises 15 residues. The CDR3 region is CASSQETSASLEQYF. The CDR3, as DNA: TGCGCCAGCAGCCAAGAGACTTCCGCTAGCCTCGAGCAGTACTTC.

V gene TRBV29-1 combines with J gene TRBJ1-4; 7 bases map to TRBD1. V shed 8 bases, J shed 3 bases, and the junction held 6 bases outside the gene matches. The CDR3 is 13 residues long. Germline V gene lookup returns CDR1 SQVTM and CDR2 ANQGSEA. CDR3 sequence (DNA): TGCAGCCTTAGACAGGGCCCTAATGAAAAACTGTTTTTT. Protein product: CSLRQGPNEKLFF.

The rearrangement joins TRBV10-3 to TRBJ2-2, with D tentatively TRBD2 (6 bases). The CDR3 covers 14 residues. The germline V gene has CDR1 ENHRY and CDR2 SYGVKD. Trimming removed 6 bases from V and 3 bases from J, with 11 bases in between. CDR3 sequence: CAIRAEGYTGELFF. DNA of the CDR3: TGTGCCATCAGGGCGGAGGGCTACACCGGGGAGCTGTTTTTT.

The chain joins TRBV5-1 to TRBJ2-2; the match to TRBD2 covers 7 bases. The CDR3 runs to 16 residues. The V gene's germline CDR1 is SGHRS and CDR2 YFSETQ. V shed 2 bases, J shed 1 base, and the junction held 5 bases outside the gene matches. The CDR3 is CASSFLADLNTGELFF. The CDR3 nucleotides are TGCGCCAGCAGCTTTCTAGCGGATCTGAACACCGGGGAGCTGTTTTTT.

The V and J genes are TRBV5-1 and TRBJ2-7; TRBD1 matches 8 bases. Unmatched junction bases numbered 5, after V lost 4 bases and J lost 2 bases. Looked up from germline, CDR1 is SGHRS and CDR2 is YFSETQ. The CDR3 spans 14 residues. CDR3 region: CASSQQGEAYEQYF. DNA for the CDR3: TGCGCCAGCAGCCAACAGGGGGAAGCCTACGAGCAGTACTTC.

The chain employs TRBV24-1 and TRBJ2-1, with D possibly TRBD2 on 6 matching bases. With 4 bases removed from V and 3 bases from J, the gap between germline ends came to 9 bases. In germline, CDR1 is KGHDR, CDR2 SFDVKD. This CDR3 has 14 residues. CDR3 sequence: CATSDSSDYNEQFF. CDR3 DNA sequence: TGTGCCACCAGTGACTCTAGCGACTACAATGAGCAGTTCTTC.

The chain combines TRBV7-8 with TRBJ1-4, with 10 nucleotides matching TRBD1. Trimming took 5 bases from V and 4 from J; bases not matched to a gene: 10. In germline, CDR1 is SGHVS, CDR2 FQNEAQ. The CDR3 spans 17 residues. The DNA of the CDR3 is TGTGCCAGCAGCCTCGGACAGGGGGTTTTCGGTAATGAAAAACTGTTTTTT. As protein: CASSLGQGVFGNEKLFF.

V usage is TRBV19 and J usage is TRBJ2-5; D is unresolved. Germline lookup yields CDR1 LNHDA and CDR2 SQIVND (reference sequence). This CDR3 spans 13 amino acids. Between the trimmed V and J ends, which lost 3 bases and 5 bases, there was a span of 10 bases. The CDR3 spells CASSILPRETQYF. The CDR3 bases are TGTGCCAGTAGTATCTTACCTCGGGAGACCCAGTACTTC.

This chain links TRBV29-1 with TRBJ2-4; D remains ambiguous. V lost 4 bases and J 0 bases, leaving 10 bases between the germline ends. CDR3 size: 14 residues. From germline, CDR1 is SQVTM and CDR2 ANQGSEA. CDR3 in DNA: TGCAGCGTTGGAGGAGCGCTAGCCAAAAACATTCAGTACTTC. Protein sequence: CSVGGALAKNIQYF.

J is TRBJ2-7 and V is TRBV19; D is unresolved. The CDR3 is 12 residues long. V was shortened by 4 bases and J by 2 bases, with 6 bases between the two germline ends. In germline, CDR1 is LNHDA, CDR2 SQIVND (reference sequence). CDR3 region: CASSNPTYEQYF. The CDR3 DNA follows: TGTGCCAGTAGTAATCCAACCTACGAGCAGTACTTC.

The V call is TRBV4-1, the J call TRBJ1-4, with D hard to call. V was clipped by 4 bases and J by 0 bases, with 12 bases between them. This CDR3 comprises 16 residues. Germline CDR1 is MGHRA and CDR2 is YSYEKL. The CDR3 DNA is TGCGCCAGCAGCCCGTCGGACTTTGCAACTAATGAAAAACTGTTTTTT. It yields the protein CASSPSDFATNEKLFF.

The chain combines TRBV5-1 with TRBJ2-1; a weak D match, TRBD2 (6 bases). The V end was cut by 2 bases, the J end by 7 bases, with 16 bases between. The CDR3 spans 15 residues. Germline V lookup: CDR1 SGHRS, CDR2 YFSETQ. This chain's CDR3 is CASSLAPTGGNEQFF. The CDR3, as DNA: TGCGCCAGCAGCTTAGCGCCAACCGGGGGAAATGAGCAGTTCTTC. The entire variable domain, with the rest obtained from reference TRBV5-1 and TRBJ2-1, is as follows: KAGVTQTPRYLIKTRGQQVTLSCSPISGHRSVSWYQQTPGQGLQFLFEYFSETQRNKGNFPGRFSGRQFSNSRSEMNVSTLELGDSALYLCASSLAPTGGNEQFFGPGTRLTVL.

The rearrangement joins TRBV11-2 to TRBJ2-2; 12 nucleotides align to TRBD2. The V segment lost 5 bases and the J segment 5 bases; nucleotides outside the gene matches: 3. CDR3 length: 15 residues. CDR1 is SGHAT, CDR2 FQNNGV, per germline. Here the CDR3 DNA reads TGTGCCAGCAGCCTAGGGACTAGCGGGACCGGGGAGCTGTTTTTT. This translates into CASSLGTSGTGELFF.

This clone was counted a single time. The J gene is TRBJ1-6, the V gene TRBV4-2; D not certain. CDR3 length: 16 residues. With 0 bases removed from V and 0 bases from J, the gap between germline ends came to 6 bases. The germline CDR1 and CDR2 sequences are LGHNA and YNFKEQ. CDR3: CASSQEGSSYNSPLHF. The CDR3 coding sequence is TGTGCCAGCAGCCAAGAGGGCAGCTCCTATAATTCACCCCTCCACTTT.

Notes on this clone: One end of the junction does not line up with germline, which may come from a read error. The genes are TRBV6-5 and TRBJ2-7; a weak D match, TRBD1 (6 bases). The germline CDR1 and CDR2 sequences are MNHEY and SVGAGI. The CDR3 sequence is 11 residues long. The CDR3: CASARGQGQVF. The DNA of the CDR3 is TGTGCCAGCGCCAGGGGCCAGGGACAAGTGTTC.

CDR3 region: CASSKALRGENTEAFF. CDR3 coding DNA: TGTGCCAGCAGCAAAGCGCTTCGGGGGGAGAACACTGAAGCTTTCTTT. The gene calls are TRBV21-1 and TRBJ1-1. TRBV21-1 corresponds to a pseudogene. The CDR3 runs to 16 residues.

The rearrangement uses TRBV6-5 and TRBJ2-7; D perhaps matches TRBD2 (5 bases). The CDR3 length is 16 residues. The V end lost 0 bases, the J end lost 3 bases, and 15 bases lay between the germline ends. Germline CDR1 and CDR2: MNHEY and SVGAGI. This chain's CDR3 is CASSYSVPGNGYEQYF. In DNA form, the CDR3 reads TGTGCCAGCAGTTACTCGGTACCCGGGAACGGCTACGAGCAGTACTTC.

The chain joins TRBV7-8 to TRBJ2-2; D remains ambiguous. CDR1 and CDR2 from the germline V gene are SGHVS and FQNEAQ. V dropped 1 base and J dropped 3 bases, with 9 bases sitting between them. The CDR3 has 15 residues. CDR3 residues: CASSLVRTDTGELFF. In DNA, the CDR3 is TGTGCCAGCAGCTTAGTTAGAACCGACACCGGGGAGCTGTTTTTT.

The chain is built from TRBV12-3 or TRBV12-4 and TRBJ1-1, with D perhaps TRBD1 (6 bases). CDR3 size: 13 residues. The V end lost 6 bases, the J end lost 1 base, and 9 bases lay between the germline ends. CDR3: CASSRQANTEAFF. In DNA, the CDR3 is TGTGCCAGCAGCCGACAGGCGAACACTGAAGCTTTCTTT.

V gene TRBV9 combines with J gene TRBJ1-1, with 7 bases identical to TRBD1. The germline CDR1 and CDR2 sequences are SGDLS and YYNGEE. The CDR3 has 16 amino acids. V gave up 2 bases and J gave up 4 bases; unmatched junction bases: 11. Written as DNA, the CDR3 is TGTGCCAGCAGCGTGGACTCAGGGACAGTTAGCACTGAAGCTTTCTTT. It codes for CASSVDSGTVSTEAFF. Using reference TRBV9 and TRBJ1-1 for the parts outside the CDR3, the full variable domain is DSGVTQTPKHLITATGQRVTLRCSPRSGDLSVYWYQQSLDQGLQFLIQYYNGEERAKGNILERFSAQQFPDLHSELNLSSLELGDSALYFCASSVDSGTVSTEAFFGQGTRLTVV.

This clone was seen a few times. The J gene is TRBJ2-2, the V gene TRBV2; D gene uncertain. The CDR3 sequence is 14 residues long. Trimming took 8 bases from V and 0 from J, leaving 10 bases between them. Per germline, CDR1 SNHLY and CDR2 FYNNEI. The CDR3 here is CASARSANTGELFF. For the CDR3, the DNA is TGTGCCAGCGCGCGGTCCGCGAACACCGGGGAGCTGTTTTTT.

The gene calls are TRBV28 and TRBJ1-1, with TRBD1 identical over 7 bases. The CDR3 length is 15 residues. Germline CDR1 and CDR2: MDHEN and SYDVKM. V lost 5 bases, J lost 2 bases, and 8 bases stayed unmatched. The CDR3 region has the DNA TGTGCCAGCAGTCCCAACAGGGGTTTTAACACTGAAGCTTTCTTT. Residues: CASSPNRGFNTEAFF.

This chain joins TRBV6-5 and TRBJ2-7, with D possibly TRBD1 on 6 matching bases. There are 14 residues in the CDR3. Trimming stripped 8 bases from V and 0 bases from J, with 14 bases between. From germline, CDR1 is MNHEY and CDR2 SVGAGI. CDR3: CASCPSTGSYEQYF. CDR3 coding DNA: TGTGCCAGCTGCCCCTCGACAGGCTCCTACGAGCAGTACTTC.

The CDR3 DNA reads as TGTGCCAGCAGTTTGGGGACAGGTGACAGCTCCTATAATTCACCCCTCCACTTT. Protein product: CASSLGTGDSSYNSPLHF. V gene TRBV28 combines with J gene TRBJ1-6; 8 bases map to TRBD1. V was pared by 3 bases and J by 0 bases, with 7 bases of the junction left unmatched. Looked up from germline, CDR1 is MDHEN and CDR2 is SYDVKM. This CDR3 has 18 residues.

The chain links TRBV5-1 to TRBJ2-3; 11 bases are a match to TRBD2. This CDR3 is 16 amino acids long. CDR1 and CDR2 (germline): SGHRS, YFSETQ. V lost 0 bases, J lost 4 bases, and 4 bases stayed unmatched. CDR3 protein: CASSLAGTSGSDTQYF. The CDR3, as DNA: TGCGCCAGCAGCTTGGCCGGGACTAGCGGATCAGATACGCAGTATTTT.